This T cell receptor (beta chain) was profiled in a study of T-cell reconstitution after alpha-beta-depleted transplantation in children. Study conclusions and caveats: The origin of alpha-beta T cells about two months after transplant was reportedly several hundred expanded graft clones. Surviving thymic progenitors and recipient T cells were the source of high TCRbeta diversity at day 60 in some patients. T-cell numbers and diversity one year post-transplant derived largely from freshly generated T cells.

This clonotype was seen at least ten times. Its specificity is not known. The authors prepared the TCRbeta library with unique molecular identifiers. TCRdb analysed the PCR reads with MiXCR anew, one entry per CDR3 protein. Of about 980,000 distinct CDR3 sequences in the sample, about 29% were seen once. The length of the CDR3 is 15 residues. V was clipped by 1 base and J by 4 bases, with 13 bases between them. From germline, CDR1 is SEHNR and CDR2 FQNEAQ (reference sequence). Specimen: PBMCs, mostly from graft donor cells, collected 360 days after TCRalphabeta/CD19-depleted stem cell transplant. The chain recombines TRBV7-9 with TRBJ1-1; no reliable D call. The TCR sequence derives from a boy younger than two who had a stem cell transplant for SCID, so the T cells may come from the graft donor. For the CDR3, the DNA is TGTGCCAGCAGCTTAGTAAGCTCGGAGGGCACTGAAGCTTTCTTT. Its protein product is CASSLVSSEGTEAFF. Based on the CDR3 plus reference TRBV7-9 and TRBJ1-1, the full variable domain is DTGVSQNPRHKITKRGQNVTFRCDPISEHNRLYWYRQTLGQGPEFLTYFQNEAQLEKSRLLSDRFSAERPKGSFSTLEIQRTEQGDSAMYLCASSLVSSEGTEAFFGQGTRLTVV.